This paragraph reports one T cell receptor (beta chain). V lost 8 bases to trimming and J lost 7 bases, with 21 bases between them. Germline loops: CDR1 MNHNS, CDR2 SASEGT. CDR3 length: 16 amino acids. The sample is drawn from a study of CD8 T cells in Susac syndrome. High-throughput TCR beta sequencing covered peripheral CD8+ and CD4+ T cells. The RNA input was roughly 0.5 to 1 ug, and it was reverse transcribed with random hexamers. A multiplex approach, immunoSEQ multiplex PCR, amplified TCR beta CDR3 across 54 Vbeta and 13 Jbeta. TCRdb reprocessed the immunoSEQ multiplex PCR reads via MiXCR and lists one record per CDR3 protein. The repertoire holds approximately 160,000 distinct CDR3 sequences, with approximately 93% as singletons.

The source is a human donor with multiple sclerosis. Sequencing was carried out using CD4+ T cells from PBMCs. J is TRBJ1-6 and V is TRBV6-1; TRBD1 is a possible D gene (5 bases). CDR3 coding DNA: TGTGCCAGCGGGGGACCGGCGATGTCCTTGAATTCACCCCTCCACTTT. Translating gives CASGGPAMSLNSPLHF.